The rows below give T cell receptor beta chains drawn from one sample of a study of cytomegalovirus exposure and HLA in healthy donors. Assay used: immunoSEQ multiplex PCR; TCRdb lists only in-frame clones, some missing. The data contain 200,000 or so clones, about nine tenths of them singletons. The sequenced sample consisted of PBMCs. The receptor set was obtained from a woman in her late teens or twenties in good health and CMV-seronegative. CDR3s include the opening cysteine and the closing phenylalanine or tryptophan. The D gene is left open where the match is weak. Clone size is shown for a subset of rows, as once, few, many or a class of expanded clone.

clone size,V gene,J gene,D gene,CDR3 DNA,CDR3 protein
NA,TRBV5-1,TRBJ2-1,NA,TGCGCCAGCAGCTTGATTTTTGGCGGGTCGGCCAGACACAATGAGCAGTTCTTC,CASSLIFGGSARHNEQFF
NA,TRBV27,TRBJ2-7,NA,TGTGCCAGCAGTTTATCTCCAGACTACTACGAGCAGTACTTC,CASSLSPDYYEQYF
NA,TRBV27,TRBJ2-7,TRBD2,TGTGCCAGCAGTTTATGGGGAGGGCAGTCAGGAAGCTCCTACGAGCAGTACTTC,CASSLWGGQSGSSYEQYF
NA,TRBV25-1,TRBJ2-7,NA,TGTGCCAGCAGCCATGTATCGGGTTTAAGCGAGCAGTACTTC,CASSHVSGLSEQYF
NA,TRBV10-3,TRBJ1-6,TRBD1,TGTGCCATCAGTGAGTCGGGGGGACAGGGAAGCTCCTATAATTCACCCCTCCACTTT,CAISESGGQGSSYNSPLHF
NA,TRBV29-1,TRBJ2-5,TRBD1,TGCAGCCCGGGTGGACAGGGTGCGTCGTTGCCTCAAGAGACCCAGTACTTC,CSPGGQGASLPQETQYF
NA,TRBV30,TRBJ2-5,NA,TGTGCCTGGAGCCCCACTAGGATGGGGGAGACCCAGTACTTC,CAWSPTRMGETQYF
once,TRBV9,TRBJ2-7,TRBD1,TGTGCCAGCAGCGACCCACGGACAGGGGGCTCCTACGAGCAGTACTTC,CASSDPRTGGSYEQYF
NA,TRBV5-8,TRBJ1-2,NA,TGTGCCAGCAGCTTGGCCGAAGGTTGGACCGTACGGGGAGGCTACACCTTC,CASSLAEGWTVRGGYTF
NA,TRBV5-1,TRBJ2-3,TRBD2,TGCGCCAGCAGCTTGGCAGGGGTAGCGGGAGCAGATACGCAGTATTTT,CASSLAGVAGADTQYF
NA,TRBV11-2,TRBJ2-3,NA,TGTGCCAGCAGCTGGACGGGACTTTCGACAGATACGCAGTATTTT,CASSWTGLSTDTQYF
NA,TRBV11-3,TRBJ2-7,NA,TGTGCCAGCAGCCCTAGCCTGGGCCCCAACACCTACGAGCAGTACTTC,CASSPSLGPNTYEQYF
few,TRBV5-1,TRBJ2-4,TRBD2,TGCGCCAGCAGCTTGGCCTCAGGAGCGGGAGTGAACATTCAGTACTTC,CASSLASGAGVNIQYF
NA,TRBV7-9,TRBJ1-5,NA,TGTGCCAGCAGCTTAGAGTTGGAGTATCAGCCCCAGCATTTT,CASSLELEYQPQHF